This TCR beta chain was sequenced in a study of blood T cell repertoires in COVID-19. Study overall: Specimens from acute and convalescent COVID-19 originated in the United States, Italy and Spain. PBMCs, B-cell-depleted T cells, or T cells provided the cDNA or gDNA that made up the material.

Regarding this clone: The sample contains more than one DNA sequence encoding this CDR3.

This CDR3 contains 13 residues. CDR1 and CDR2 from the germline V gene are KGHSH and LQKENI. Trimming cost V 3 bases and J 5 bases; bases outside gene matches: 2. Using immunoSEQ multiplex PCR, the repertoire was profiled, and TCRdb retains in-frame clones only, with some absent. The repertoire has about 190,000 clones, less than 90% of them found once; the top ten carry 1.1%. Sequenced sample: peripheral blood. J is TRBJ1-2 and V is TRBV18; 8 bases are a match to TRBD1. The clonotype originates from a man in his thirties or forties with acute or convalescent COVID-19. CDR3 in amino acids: CASSPDRGYGYTF. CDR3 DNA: TGTGCCAGCTCACCTGACAGGGGATATGGCTACACCTTC.